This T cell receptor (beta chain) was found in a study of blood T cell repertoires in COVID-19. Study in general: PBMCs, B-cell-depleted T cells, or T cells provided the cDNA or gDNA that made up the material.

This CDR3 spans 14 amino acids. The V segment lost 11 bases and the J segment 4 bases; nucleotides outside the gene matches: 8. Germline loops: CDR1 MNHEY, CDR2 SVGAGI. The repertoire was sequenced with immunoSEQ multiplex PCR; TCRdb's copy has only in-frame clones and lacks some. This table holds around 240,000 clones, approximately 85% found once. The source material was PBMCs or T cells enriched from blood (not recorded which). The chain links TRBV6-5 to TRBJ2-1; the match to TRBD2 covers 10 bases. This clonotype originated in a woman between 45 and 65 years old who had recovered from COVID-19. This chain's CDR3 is CAAKLAGPYNEQFF. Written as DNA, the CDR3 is TGTGCCGCGAAACTAGCGGGGCCTTACAATGAGCAGTTCTTC.